This section outlines one TCR beta chain sequence together with its context. These data originate in a study of blood T cell repertoires in COVID-19. Study summary: Material from acute and convalescent COVID-19 was sourced from the United States, Italy and Spain.

Germline CDR1 is LNHNV and CDR2 is YYDKDF (reference sequence). V lost 1 base to trimming and J lost 2 bases, with 8 bases between them. The CDR3 extends over 14 amino acids. The table came from immunoSEQ multiplex PCR; TCRdb's copy has only in-frame clones and leaves some out. The sample holds roughly 150,000 clones, roughly 84% seen once. This receptor was obtained from an elderly woman with active or convalescent COVID-19. The source material was peripheral blood. This sequence joins TRBV15 and TRBJ1-2; D is unresolved. For the CDR3, the DNA is TGTGCCACCAGCAGAGTAGAGAGCAACTATGGCTACACCTTC. Its protein product is CATSRVESNYGYTF. The full variable domain, its missing parts supplied by reference TRBV15 and TRBJ1-2, is DAMVIQNPRYQVTQFGKPVTLSCSQTLNHNVMYWYQQKSSQAPKLLFHYYDKDFNNEADTPDNFQSRRPNTSFCFLDIRSPGLGDTAMYLCATSRVESNYGYTFGSGTRLTVV.